Presented here are 20 T cell receptor beta chains from one specimen sequenced in a study of blood T cell repertoires in COVID-19. The table came from immunoSEQ multiplex PCR; TCRdb's copy has only in-frame clones and leaves some out. The sample yields around 150,000 clones, roughly 89% seen once. Sequences were obtained from peripheral blood. These TCRs come from a human donor in a cohort sampled during active COVID-19.

The V gene is TRBV7-9, the J gene TRBJ2-7, with D unresolved. The V and J ends lost 1 base and 4 bases respectively, with 5 bases between them. Germline lookup yields CDR1 SEHNR and CDR2 FQNEAQ (reference sequence). The CDR3 contains 12 residues. The CDR3 coding sequence is TGTGCCAGCAGCTTAGAGAGGTACGAGCAGTACTTC. It translates to CASSLERYEQYF.

For this clone: The sample carries other DNA sequences with the same CDR3. V is TRBV30 and J is TRBJ1-1; no clear D gene. This CDR3 region has 13 residues. The V end was cut by 0 bases, the J end by 1 base, with 6 bases between. The germline CDR1 and CDR2 sequences are GTSNPN and SVGIG (reference sequence). The CDR3 DNA follows: TGTGCCTGGAGTGTAGGCGGGAACACTGAAGCTTTCTTT. Translated: CAWSVGGNTEAFF. Supplemented by reference TRBV30 and TRBJ1-1, the full variable domain reads SQTIHQWPATLVQPVGSPLSLECTVEGTSNPNLYWYRQAAGRGLQLLFYSVGIGQISSEVPQNLSASRPQDRQFILSSKKLLLSDSGFYLCAWSVGGNTEAFFGQGTRLTVV.

The rearrangement links TRBV13 to TRBJ1-1, with unresolved D. V dropped 5 bases and J dropped 0 bases, with 22 bases sitting between them. The CDR3 has 18 amino acids. In germline, CDR1 is PRHDT, CDR2 FYEKMQ (reference sequence). In DNA, the CDR3 is TGTGCCAGCAGCCCCATGCCGGGCTTTACGAGGGTGAACACTGAAGCTTTCTTT. Protein product: CASSPMPGFTRVNTEAFF.

This chain connects TRBV5-4 to TRBJ1-2, with a weak D call TRBD1 (5 bases). CDR3 length: 13 residues. Germline assignment: CDR1 SGHNT and CDR2 YYREEE (reference sequence). Between the trimmed V and J ends, which lost 4 bases and 8 bases, there was a span of 15 bases. The CDR3 DNA reads as TGTGCCAGCAGCCTCGGATCCGGGGGAGGCTACACCTTC. It specifies CASSLGSGGGYTF.

This chain connects TRBV29-1 to TRBJ2-6; 8 nucleotides agree with TRBD1. Trimming at V came to 6 bases and at J to 0 bases, leaving 10 bases not matched to a gene. The CDR3 loop spans 17 amino acids. Germline V gene sequence: CDR1 SQVTM, CDR2 ANQGSEA. The CDR3 region is CSVLSRDRSSGANVLTF. The DNA of the CDR3 is TGCAGCGTGCTGTCACGGGACAGGAGCTCTGGGGCCAACGTCCTGACTTTC.

The gene calls are TRBV9 and TRBJ1-3, with a weak D call TRBD1 (5 bases). CDR1 and CDR2 (germline): SGDLS, YYNGEE. The CDR3 runs to 15 residues. The germline V and J ends were trimmed by 0 bases and 0 bases, with 7 bases remaining between them. The CDR3 is CASSVETGSGNTIYF. CDR3 coding DNA: TGTGCCAGCAGCGTAGAAACAGGCTCTGGAAACACCATATATTTT.

V usage is TRBV28 and J usage is TRBJ1-1; D gene uncertain. Per germline, CDR1 MDHEN and CDR2 SYDVKM. The CDR3 is 12 amino acids. V lost 1 base and J lost 10, with 10 bases in between. In DNA, the CDR3 is TGTGCCAGCAGTTTATTGAAGGAGGGAGCTTTCTTT. Protein product: CASSLLKEGAFF.

The sample holds a few counts of this clone. The chain combines TRBV5-4 with TRBJ2-7; 12 bases fit TRBD2. The germline gives CDR1 SGHNT, CDR2 YYREEE (reference sequence). The CDR3 is 16 residues long. V shed 3 bases, J shed 7 bases, and the junction held 11 bases outside the gene matches. Written as DNA, the CDR3 is TGTGCCAGCAGCTGGGTCCTAGCGGGAGGGCCAGGTGAGCAGTACTTC. This sequence encodes CASSWVLAGGPGEQYF.

The V call is TRBV5-4, the J call TRBJ2-7, with 7 bases that match TRBD1. Germline CDR1 reads SGHNT; CDR2 reads YYREEE (reference sequence). V gave up 3 bases and J gave up 2 bases; unmatched junction bases: 2. This CDR3 is built from 13 residues. The chain's CDR3 is CASSSGTAYEQYF. DNA for the CDR3: TGTGCCAGCAGCTCCGGGACAGCCTACGAGCAGTACTTC.

This clone came up once. The chain is built from TRBV5-4 and TRBJ1-4; 9 bases fit TRBD1. Trimming took 2 bases from V and 0 from J; bases not matched to a gene: 5. Per germline, CDR1 SGHNT and CDR2 YYREEE (reference sequence). This CDR3 comprises 17 residues. Here the CDR3 reads CASSLAGTGTTNEKLFF. The CDR3 coding sequence is TGTGCCAGCAGCTTAGCCGGGACAGGGACAACTAATGAAAAACTGTTTTTT. Full variable domain (rest looked up from reference TRBV5-4 and TRBJ1-4): ETGVTQSPTHLIKTRGQQVTLRCSSQSGHNTVSWYQQALGQGPQFIFQYYREEENGRGNFPPRFSGLQFPNYSSELNVNALELDDSALYLCASSLAGTGTTNEKLFFGSGTQLSVL.

Turning to this clone: Its ends do not fully match the called genes, so a read error is possible. The chain has TRBV11-2 and TRBJ1-3, with a weak D call TRBD1 (6 bases). CDR1 and CDR2 from the germline V gene are SGHAT and FQNNGV. This CDR3 has 12 amino acids. The CDR3 bases are TGTGCCAGCAGCTTAGGATCCAGGGGCACCTTCTTT. This codes for CASSLGSRGTFF.

V gene TRBV5-1 combines with J gene TRBJ2-1, with TRBD2 matching over 9 bases. Looked up from germline, CDR1 is SGHRS and CDR2 is YFSETQ. The CDR3 runs to 16 residues. The ends lost 7 bases at V and 6 bases at J; junction bases unmatched: 14. The CDR3 loop is CASGWNIAGVSNEQFF. The CDR3 coding sequence is TGCGCCAGCGGATGGAATATAGCGGGAGTAAGCAATGAGCAGTTCTTC.

V usage is TRBV28 and J usage is TRBJ1-1; D gene unclear. CDR1 and CDR2 (germline): MDHEN, SYDVKM. V lost 4 bases and J 0 bases, leaving 6 bases between the germline ends. CDR3 length equals 13 residues. CDR3 in amino acids: CASSYRLNTEAFF. The CDR3 DNA reads as TGTGCCAGCAGTTACAGACTGAACACTGAAGCTTTCTTT.

The chain uses TRBV19 and TRBJ2-1, with 8 bases identical to TRBD1. The J segment lost 1 base and the V segment lost 5 bases, leaving 10 bases of the junction unmatched. Germline V gives CDR1 LNHDA, CDR2 SQIVND (reference sequence). This CDR3 spans 17 amino acids. The CDR3 region is CASSPTDRVASYNEQFF. In nucleotides, the CDR3 is TGTGCCAGTAGTCCGACGGACAGGGTCGCTTCCTACAATGAGCAGTTCTTC.

The J gene is TRBJ1-1, the V gene TRBV18; TRBD1 agrees at 8 bases. Germline loops: CDR1 KGHSH, CDR2 LQKENI. This CDR3 has 13 residues. Trimming cost V 3 bases and J 5 bases; bases outside gene matches: 2. The CDR3 DNA sequence: TGTGCCAGCTCACCGACAGGGGTTACTGAAGCTTTCTTT. Translation: CASSPTGVTEAFF.

The chain employs TRBV12-3 or TRBV12-4 and TRBJ1-4; TRBD1 agrees at 8 bases. This CDR3 is 12 amino acids long. The V and J ends lost 7 bases and 12 bases, in that order; junction bases with no gene match: 7. The DNA for the CDR3 is TGTGCCAGCAACACAGGGGGTGCGGAACTGTTTTTT. It specifies CASNTGGAELFF.

This clone was detected only a few times. This chain links TRBV7-9 with TRBJ1-6; D is perhaps TRBD1 (6 bases). V lost 7 bases and J 5 bases, leaving 18 bases between the germline ends. Germline CDR1 SEHNR, CDR2 FQNEAQ (reference sequence). The CDR3 is made up of 16 amino acids. The DNA for the CDR3 is TGTGCCAGCACCCCAGCAGGGACAAGAGATAATTCACCCCTCCACTTT. Protein sequence: CASTPAGTRDNSPLHF.

The genes are TRBV6-6 and TRBJ1-5, with 9 bases that match TRBD1. Looked up from germline, CDR1 is MNHNY and CDR2 is SVGAGI (reference sequence). V lost 6 bases, J lost 5 bases, and 5 bases stayed unmatched. The CDR3 covers 14 residues. CDR3 sequence: CASRPGQGHQPQHF. The CDR3, as DNA: TGTGCCAGCAGACCGGGACAGGGCCATCAGCCCCAGCATTTT.

This clone was seen once. The chain employs TRBV24-1 and TRBJ1-2, with TRBD1 matching 9 bases. Germline-derived CDR1 and CDR2 are KGHDR and SFDVKD. After removal of 2 bases from V and 5 bases from J, the junction contained 5 bases not matched to a gene. The CDR3 contains 15 residues. The CDR3 reads CATSDSGQGSYGYTF. CDR3 nucleotides: TGTGCCACCAGTGATTCGGGACAGGGCTCTTATGGCTACACCTTC.

The chain links TRBV30 to TRBJ1-5; 9 bases are shared with TRBD1. The germline gives CDR1 GTSNPN, CDR2 SVGIG (reference sequence). CDR3 size: 18 residues. The V gene end was trimmed by 1 base and the J gene end by 0 bases; junction bases not matched to a gene: 10. This CDR3 is CAWSEGTGPFNSNQPQHF. The DNA for the CDR3 is TGTGCCTGGAGTGAGGGGACAGGGCCCTTTAATAGCAATCAGCCCCAGCATTTT. The variable domain in full, completed from reference TRBV30 and TRBJ1-5, reads SQTIHQWPATLVQPVGSPLSLECTVEGTSNPNLYWYRQAAGRGLQLLFYSVGIGQISSEVPQNLSASRPQDRQFILSSKKLLLSDSGFYLCAWSEGTGPFNSNQPQHFGDGTRLSIL.